These T cell receptor beta chains were read from a single sample in a study of blood T cell repertoires in COVID-19. Some clones are missing from TCRdb's copy, which holds only in-frame ones; the method was immunoSEQ multiplex PCR. The data show about 480,000 clones, around nine tenths seen once. The sequencing input was PBMCs or T cells enriched from blood (not recorded which). All receptors come from a woman aged 40 to 50 who had recovered from COVID-19. The CDR3 runs from the conserved cysteine through the conserved F or W. The D gene is left open where the match is weak. For some rows the clone size is stated as once, few or many, or as a class when expanded; others skip it.

clone_size: .; d_call: TRBD1; j_call: TRBJ1-1; v_call: TRBV7-6; cdr3_aa: CASSLVSWTGGNSGTEAFF; cdr3_nt: TGTGCCAGCAGCTTAGTTTCGTGGACAGGGGGCAATTCAGGGACTGAAGCTTTCTTT
clone_size: .; d_call: TRBD1; j_call: TRBJ2-1; v_call: TRBV5-4; cdr3_aa: CASSPGQGLHEQFF; cdr3_nt: TGTGCCAGCAGCCCTGGACAGGGATTACATGAGCAGTTCTTC
clone_size: once; d_call: TRBD1; j_call: TRBJ1-6; v_call: TRBV4-1; cdr3_aa: CASSKSGGSYNSPLHF; cdr3_nt: TGCGCCAGCAGCAAATCAGGGGGCTCCTATAATTCACCCCTCCACTTT
clone_size: .; d_call: .; j_call: TRBJ1-4; v_call: TRBV5-6; cdr3_aa: CASSSDSHEKLFF; cdr3_nt: TGTGCCAGCAGCTCCGACAGTCATGAAAAACTGTTTTTT
clone_size: .; d_call: TRBD2; j_call: TRBJ2-7; v_call: TRBV4-1; cdr3_aa: CASSQDGRREGSEQYF; cdr3_nt: TGCGCCAGCAGCCAAGATGGTAGGCGGGAGGGGTCCGAGCAGTACTTC
clone_size: .; d_call: .; j_call: TRBJ2-5; v_call: TRBV7-9; cdr3_aa: CASKYRETQYF; cdr3_nt: TGTGCCAGCAAGTACCGGGAGACCCAGTACTTC
clone_size: once; d_call: .; j_call: TRBJ2-2; v_call: TRBV27; cdr3_aa: CASSWGQNTGELFF; cdr3_nt: TGTGCCAGCAGCTGGGGACAGAACACCGGGGAGCTGTTTTTT
clone_size: .; d_call: TRBD1; j_call: TRBJ2-7; v_call: TRBV7-6; cdr3_aa: CASSSQGYVQYF; cdr3_nt: TGTGCCAGCAGCTCACAGGGGTACGTGCAGTACTTC
clone_size: .; d_call: TRBD2; j_call: TRBJ2-3; v_call: TRBV4-3; cdr3_aa: CASSQDREGWGTDTQYF; cdr3_nt: TGCGCCAGCAGCCAAGATCGGGAGGGTTGGGGCACAGATACGCAGTATTTT
clone_size: .; d_call: TRBD2; j_call: TRBJ2-1; v_call: TRBV4-3; cdr3_aa: CASSQELVGLAGINEQFF; cdr3_nt: TGCGCCAGCAGCCAAGAATTAGTAGGGCTAGCGGGAATCAATGAGCAGTTCTTC
clone_size: .; d_call: TRBD1; j_call: TRBJ1-1; v_call: TRBV10-2; cdr3_aa: CASSEPDRGNTEAFF; cdr3_nt: TGCGCCAGCAGTGAGCCAGACAGGGGGAACACTGAAGCTTTCTTT
clone_size: .; d_call: .; j_call: TRBJ2-3; v_call: TRBV4-3; cdr3_aa: CASSQDRPGASTDTQYF; cdr3_nt: TGCGCCAGCAGCCAAGATCGCCCAGGGGCTAGCACAGATACGCAGTATTTT
clone_size: .; d_call: .; j_call: TRBJ1-3; v_call: TRBV11-2; cdr3_aa: CASSHRGGPRGNTIYF; cdr3_nt: TGTGCCAGCAGCCATCGGGGGGGGCCGCGAGGAAACACCATATATTTT
clone_size: once; d_call: .; j_call: TRBJ1-1; v_call: TRBV6-2/TRBV6-3; cdr3_aa: CASSHRGNTEAFF; cdr3_nt: TGTGCCAGCAGTCATAGGGGGAACACTGAAGCTTTCTTT
clone_size: .; d_call: .; j_call: TRBJ2-7; v_call: TRBV27; cdr3_aa: CASSLRTDSYEQYF; cdr3_nt: TGTGCCAGCAGTTTGAGGACAGACTCCTACGAGCAGTACTTC
clone_size: .; d_call: TRBD2; j_call: TRBJ2-3; v_call: TRBV9; cdr3_aa: CASNHGAGATDTQYF; cdr3_nt: TGTGCCAGCAACCACGGAGCGGGAGCCACAGATACGCAGTATTTT
clone_size: few; d_call: TRBD2; j_call: TRBJ2-7; v_call: TRBV7-9; cdr3_aa: CASGTRLAGDEQYF; cdr3_nt: TGTGCCAGCGGAACGAGGCTAGCGGGAGACGAGCAGTACTTC
clone_size: once; d_call: .; j_call: TRBJ2-7; v_call: TRBV10-3; cdr3_aa: CAISQPGGVGEQYF; cdr3_nt: TGTGCCATCAGTCAACCTGGAGGGGTCGGCGAGCAGTACTTC
clone_size: .; d_call: .; j_call: TRBJ1-2; v_call: TRBV21-1; cdr3_aa: CASSKGGGFMGGYTF; cdr3_nt: TGTGCCAGCAGCAAAGGAGGGGGATTTATGGGCGGCTACACCTTC
clone_size: .; d_call: .; j_call: TRBJ2-2; v_call: TRBV11-3; cdr3_aa: CASSENRDTGELFF; cdr3_nt: TGTGCCAGCAGCGAAAACAGGGACACCGGGGAGCTGTTTTTT
clone_size: .; d_call: .; j_call: TRBJ2-7; v_call: TRBV7-9; cdr3_aa: CASSMTLEQYF; cdr3_nt: TGTGCCAGCAGCATGACTCTGGAGCAGTACTTC
clone_size: few; d_call: .; j_call: TRBJ1-1; v_call: TRBV5-4; cdr3_aa: CASSGLQEEAFF; cdr3_nt: TGTGCCAGCAGCGGACTGCAGGAAGAAGCTTTCTTT
clone_size: .; d_call: TRBD2; j_call: TRBJ2-2; v_call: TRBV19; cdr3_aa: CASSIPRTSGRNGELFF; cdr3_nt: TGTGCCAGTAGTATCCCCAGGACTAGCGGGAGGAACGGGGAGCTGTTTTTT
clone_size: .; d_call: TRBD1; j_call: TRBJ2-7; v_call: TRBV19; cdr3_aa: CASSSTGQGPGEQYF; cdr3_nt: TGTGCCAGTAGTTCTACGGGACAGGGGCCCGGGGAGCAGTACTTC
clone_size: .; d_call: TRBD1; j_call: TRBJ2-2; v_call: TRBV15; cdr3_aa: CATSRRGRRSGELFF; cdr3_nt: TGTGCCACCAGCAGAAGGGGGCGCAGGAGCGGGGAGCTGTTTTTT
clone_size: .; d_call: .; j_call: TRBJ1-4; v_call: TRBV6-5; cdr3_aa: CASSPSGSNEKLFF; cdr3_nt: TGTGCCAGCAGTCCCTCCGGTAGCAATGAAAAACTGTTTTTT
clone_size: .; d_call: TRBD1; j_call: TRBJ1-2; v_call: TRBV19; cdr3_aa: CASSRTGAPYGYTF; cdr3_nt: TGTGCCAGTAGTAGAACAGGGGCCCCCTATGGCTACACCTTC
clone_size: .; d_call: .; j_call: TRBJ1-1; v_call: TRBV20-1; cdr3_aa: CSASSPVNTEAFF; cdr3_nt: TGCAGTGCTAGTTCCCCGGTAAACACTGAAGCTTTCTTT
clone_size: .; d_call: .; j_call: TRBJ2-5; v_call: TRBV12-5; cdr3_aa: CASGLQTHRTDQETQYF; cdr3_nt: TGTGCTAGTGGTTTGCAAACCCACAGGACAGACCAAGAGACCCAGTACTTC
clone_size: .; d_call: .; j_call: TRBJ2-7; v_call: TRBV14; cdr3_aa: CASSQETWSPHF; cdr3_nt: TGTGCCAGCAGCCAAGAAACGTGGAGCCCCCACTTC
clone_size: .; d_call: .; j_call: TRBJ2-7; v_call: TRBV9; cdr3_aa: CASSALGTFSYEQYF; cdr3_nt: TGTGCCAGCAGCGCACTCGGGACTTTCAGCTACGAGCAGTACTTC
clone_size: .; d_call: TRBD1; j_call: TRBJ1-1; v_call: TRBV7-8; cdr3_aa: CASSPDRGNTEAFF; cdr3_nt: TGTGCCAGCAGCCCCGACAGGGGAAACACTGAAGCTTTCTTT
clone_size: .; d_call: .; j_call: TRBJ1-2; v_call: TRBV7-9; cdr3_aa: CASISGAGGYTF; cdr3_nt: TGTGCCAGCATTTCAGGGGCCGGTGGCTACACCTTC
clone_size: once; d_call: TRBD2; j_call: TRBJ2-3; v_call: TRBV3-1/TRBV3-2; cdr3_aa: CASSQRTSGAQDTQYF; cdr3_nt: TGTGCCAGCAGCCAGAGGACTAGCGGAGCACAAGATACGCAGTATTTT
clone_size: .; d_call: .; j_call: TRBJ2-1; v_call: TRBV2; cdr3_aa: CASSEAARGAVIF; cdr3_nt: TGTGCCAGCAGTGAAGCGGCCCGGGGGGCAGTGATCTTC
clone_size: .; d_call: TRBD1; j_call: TRBJ1-1; v_call: TRBV19; cdr3_aa: CASSRTGGLRTEAFF; cdr3_nt: TGTGCCAGTAGTCGGACAGGGGGCTTGAGGACTGAAGCTTTCTTT
clone_size: .; d_call: TRBD1; j_call: TRBJ1-2; v_call: TRBV19; cdr3_aa: CASKKHRGLFDGYTF; cdr3_nt: TGTGCCAGTAAGAAGCACAGGGGGCTTTTCGATGGCTACACCTTC
clone_size: .; d_call: TRBD1; j_call: TRBJ1-4; v_call: TRBV5-1; cdr3_aa: CASSLSGTGSEKLFF; cdr3_nt: TGCGCCAGCAGCCTAAGCGGGACAGGGTCTGAAAAACTGTTTTTT
clone_size: once; d_call: .; j_call: TRBJ2-3; v_call: TRBV7-2; cdr3_aa: CASSLRVGGSTMGQYF; cdr3_nt: TGTGCCAGCAGCTTAAGAGTGGGAGGTTCCACGATGGGGCAGTATTTT
clone_size: .; d_call: TRBD1; j_call: TRBJ2-7; v_call: TRBV5-1; cdr3_aa: CASSLRGPDGEQYF; cdr3_nt: TGCGCCAGCAGCTTGAGGGGGCCGGACGGCGAGCAGTACTTC
clone_size: once; d_call: .; j_call: TRBJ1-1; v_call: TRBV5-1; cdr3_aa: CASSALMNTEAFF; cdr3_nt: TGCGCCAGCAGCGCCCTAATGAACACTGAAGCTTTCTTT
clone_size: .; d_call: TRBD1; j_call: TRBJ2-7; v_call: TRBV4-1; cdr3_aa: CASSHPGQGMREQYF; cdr3_nt: TGCGCCAGCAGCCACCCGGGACAGGGGATGAGGGAGCAGTACTTC
clone_size: .; d_call: .; j_call: TRBJ2-5; v_call: TRBV7-2; cdr3_aa: CASSFGQPPETQYF; cdr3_nt: TGTGCCAGCAGCTTTGGACAACCTCCGGAGACCCAGTACTTC
clone_size: once; d_call: TRBD1; j_call: TRBJ1-2; v_call: TRBV3-1/TRBV3-2; cdr3_aa: CASSQGDRGRGGGYTF; cdr3_nt: TGTGCCAGCAGCCAAGGCGACAGGGGCCGAGGGGGAGGCTACACCTTC
clone_size: .; d_call: TRBD2; j_call: TRBJ2-2; v_call: TRBV7-9; cdr3_aa: CASSFFAYSGRMAGELFF; cdr3_nt: TGTGCCAGCAGCTTTTTTGCGTATAGCGGGAGAATGGCCGGGGAGCTGTTTTTT
clone_size: once; d_call: .; j_call: TRBJ1-1; v_call: TRBV18; cdr3_aa: CASSPQVWEAFF; cdr3_nt: TGTGCCAGCTCACCCCAGGTATGGGAAGCTTTCTTT